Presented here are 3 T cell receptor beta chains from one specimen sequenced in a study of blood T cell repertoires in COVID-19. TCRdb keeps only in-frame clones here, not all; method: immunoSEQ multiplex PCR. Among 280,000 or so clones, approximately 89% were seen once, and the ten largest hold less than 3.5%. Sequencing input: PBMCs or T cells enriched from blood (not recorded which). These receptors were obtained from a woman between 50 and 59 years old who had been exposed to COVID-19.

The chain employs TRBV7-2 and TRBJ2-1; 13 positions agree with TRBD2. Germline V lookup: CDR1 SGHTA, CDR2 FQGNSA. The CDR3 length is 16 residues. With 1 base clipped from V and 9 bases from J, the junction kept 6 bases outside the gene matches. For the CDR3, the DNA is TGTGCCAGCAGCTTAGAAGGGACTAGCGGGGTACGTGAGCAGTTCTTC. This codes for CASSLEGTSGVREQFF.

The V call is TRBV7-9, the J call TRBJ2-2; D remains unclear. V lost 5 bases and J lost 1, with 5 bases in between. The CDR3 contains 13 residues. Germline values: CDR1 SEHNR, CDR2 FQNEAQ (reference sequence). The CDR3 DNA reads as TGTGCCAGCAGCCCCCTGAACACCGGGGAGCTGTTTTTT. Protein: CASSPLNTGELFF.

CDR3 in amino acids: CASSQVGGPRQGLNIQYF. The CDR3 nucleotides are TGTGCCAGCAGCCAAGTAGGTGGGCCCCGACAGGGGTTAAACATTCAGTACTTC. The chain carries TRBV4-2 and TRBJ2-4; TRBD1 matches at 8 bases. There are 18 residues in the CDR3. Looked up from germline, CDR1 is LGHNA and CDR2 is YNFKEQ. V was clipped by 1 base and J by 6 bases; unmatched bases: 14.